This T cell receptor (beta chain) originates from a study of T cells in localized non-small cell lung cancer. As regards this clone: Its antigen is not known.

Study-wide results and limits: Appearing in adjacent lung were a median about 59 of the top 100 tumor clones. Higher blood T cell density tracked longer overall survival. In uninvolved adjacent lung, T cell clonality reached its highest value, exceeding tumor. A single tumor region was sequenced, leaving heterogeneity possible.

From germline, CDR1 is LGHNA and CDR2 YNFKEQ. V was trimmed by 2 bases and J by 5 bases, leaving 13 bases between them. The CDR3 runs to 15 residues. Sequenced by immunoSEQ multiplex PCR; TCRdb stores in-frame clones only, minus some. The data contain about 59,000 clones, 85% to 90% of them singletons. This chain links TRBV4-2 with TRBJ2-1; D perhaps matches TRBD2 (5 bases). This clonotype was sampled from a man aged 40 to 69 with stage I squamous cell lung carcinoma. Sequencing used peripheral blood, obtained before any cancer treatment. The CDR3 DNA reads TGTGCCAGCAGCCAACAACCGGGGTCTAACAATGAGCAGTTCTTC. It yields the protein CASSQQPGSNNEQFF.